Below, one T cell receptor (beta chain) is given with its context. The target antigen is unknown. This specimen comes from a study of T cell responses to AZD1222 COVID-19 vaccine. Using immunoSEQ multiplex PCR, the repertoire was profiled, and TCRdb retains in-frame clones only, with some absent. In the table there are some 280,000 clones, about 94% of which are singletons. Second doses at about 4 or about 12 weeks were pooled. V shed 0 bases and J shed 8 bases, with 4 bases lying between them. CDR1 is LNHDA, CDR2 SQIVND, per germline (reference sequence). The CDR3 extends over 12 amino acids. General study results and limits: Nearly half of spike-specific TCRs reportedly go after variant regions that carry no mutations. Just 5 to 7 people given AZD1222 tested seropositive at baseline. Donors skewed white British and female; clonal diversity was possibly underestimated.

The sample consisted of peripheral blood, taken 28 days after the second AZD1222 dose. The V and J genes are TRBV19 and TRBJ1-4; D not certain. This TCR was recovered from an adult who received the AZD1222 COVID-19 vaccine. The CDR3 bases are TGTGCCAGTAGTATAGATCGCGAAAAACTGTTTTTT. Encoded protein: CASSIDREKLFF.